These T cell receptor beta chains were read from a single sample in a study of cytomegalovirus exposure and HLA in healthy donors. Repertoires were generated with immunoSEQ multiplex PCR, while TCRdb's copy carries only in-frame clones and drops some. The table gives about 74,000 clones; the top ten clones make up 6.5% to 9% of it. The sequenced sample was PBMCs. The receptors were gathered from a female donor in good health and CMV-seropositive. The CDR3 runs from the conserved cysteine through the conserved F or W. The D gene is left open where the match is weak.

j_call: TRBJ2-5; v_call: TRBV9; d_call: TRBD2; cdr3_nt: TGTGCCAGCAGCGTACGCGGGAGGCTTCAAGAGACCCAGTACTTC; cdr3_aa: CASSVRGRLQETQYF
j_call: TRBJ1-2; v_call: TRBV7-8; d_call: NA; cdr3_nt: TGTGCCAGCAGCACGCAGCCCGGAGTCAGCCATGGCTACACCTTC; cdr3_aa: CASSTQPGVSHGYTF
j_call: TRBJ1-5; v_call: TRBV2; d_call: TRBD1; cdr3_nt: TGTGCCAGCAGTGAATGGGGGACAGGAAATCAGCCCCAGCATTTT; cdr3_aa: CASSEWGTGNQPQHF
j_call: TRBJ2-7; v_call: TRBV13; d_call: TRBD2; cdr3_nt: TGTGCCAGCAGCCCCACGGGGGAGGGTATAGGCGAGCAGTACTTC; cdr3_aa: CASSPTGEGIGEQYF
j_call: TRBJ2-1; v_call: TRBV5-4; d_call: TRBD2; cdr3_nt: TGTGCCAGCAGCCCCGGGACTAGCGGGAGTTTCTACAATGAGCAGTTCTTC; cdr3_aa: CASSPGTSGSFYNEQFF
j_call: TRBJ2-7; v_call: TRBV18; d_call: NA; cdr3_nt: TGTGCCAGCTCACGGGACACCCAGGGCGAGCAGTACTTC; cdr3_aa: CASSRDTQGEQYF
j_call: TRBJ1-6; v_call: TRBV4-2; d_call: NA; cdr3_nt: TGTGCCACCTGGGAGGGCTCCTATAATTCACCCCTCCACTTT; cdr3_aa: CATWEGSYNSPLHF
j_call: TRBJ2-1; v_call: TRBV10-1; d_call: TRBD2; cdr3_nt: TGCGCCGCGTACCGGGCTAGCGGGGGAATATCCCTTGGGGCGGATGAGCAGTTCTTC; cdr3_aa: CAAYRASGGISLGADEQFF
j_call: TRBJ1-2; v_call: TRBV28; d_call: NA; cdr3_nt: TGTGCCAGCTTGTCGGGTGGCTACACCTTC; cdr3_aa: CASLSGGYTF
j_call: TRBJ1-4; v_call: TRBV7-2; d_call: NA; cdr3_nt: TGTGCCAGCAGCCAGGGACTTAATGAAAAACTGTTTTTT; cdr3_aa: CASSQGLNEKLFF
j_call: TRBJ2-1; v_call: TRBV28; d_call: TRBD2; cdr3_nt: TGTGCCAGCAGTTCCAGCGGGACCTACAATGAGCAGTTCTTC; cdr3_aa: CASSSSGTYNEQFF
j_call: TRBJ1-1; v_call: TRBV10-1; d_call: NA; cdr3_nt: TGCGCCAGCAGTGACCCCGGGAACACTGAAGCTTTCTTT; cdr3_aa: CASSDPGNTEAFF
j_call: TRBJ1-2; v_call: TRBV21-1; d_call: NA; cdr3_nt: TGTGCCAGCAGCAAATACAGCACGCATGGCTACACCTTC; cdr3_aa: CASSKYSTHGYTF
j_call: TRBJ1-4; v_call: TRBV7-2; d_call: TRBD1; cdr3_nt: TGTGCCAGCAGCTTCTCGGACAGGGGGGCAACTAATGAAAAACTGTTTTTT; cdr3_aa: CASSFSDRGATNEKLFF
j_call: TRBJ1-2; v_call: TRBV6-1; d_call: NA; cdr3_nt: TGTGCCAGCAGTGTCGCGGTTGGCTACACCTTC; cdr3_aa: CASSVAVGYTF
j_call: TRBJ2-2; v_call: TRBV18; d_call: NA; cdr3_nt: TGTGCCAGCTCACCGCGCAGGGGCGACACCGGGGAGCTGTTTTTT; cdr3_aa: CASSPRRGDTGELFF
j_call: TRBJ2-5; v_call: TRBV6-6; d_call: NA; cdr3_nt: TGTGCCAGCAGTTCCGTTCAAGTGGCCGAGACCCAGTACTTC; cdr3_aa: CASSSVQVAETQYF
j_call: TRBJ1-2; v_call: TRBV4-3; d_call: TRBD1; cdr3_nt: TGCGCCAGCAGCCAAGATCCAGGGGGCGGGTATGGCTACACCTTC; cdr3_aa: CASSQDPGGGYGYTF
j_call: TRBJ1-4; v_call: TRBV4-3; d_call: NA; cdr3_nt: TGCGCCAGCAGCCAAGGACAGACTAATGAAAAACTGTTTTTT; cdr3_aa: CASSQGQTNEKLFF
j_call: TRBJ2-5; v_call: TRBV19; d_call: NA; cdr3_nt: TGTGCCAGTAGTATAACCAGGGGATTCCAAGAGACCCAGTACTTC; cdr3_aa: CASSITRGFQETQYF
j_call: TRBJ2-3; v_call: TRBV5-1; d_call: TRBD2; cdr3_nt: TGCGCCAGCAGCTTGACAGCTGAAACTAGCGGGAGAAGGGGGAATACGCAGTATTTT; cdr3_aa: CASSLTAETSGRRGNTQYF
j_call: TRBJ2-7; v_call: TRBV5-1; d_call: TRBD1; cdr3_nt: TGCGCCAGCAGCTTCAGACAGGGGGCACGGGAGCAGTACTTC; cdr3_aa: CASSFRQGAREQYF
j_call: TRBJ1-5; v_call: TRBV19; d_call: TRBD1; cdr3_nt: TGTGCCAGTGCTCTCCGACAGGGTGGAAATCAGCCCCAGCATTTT; cdr3_aa: CASALRQGGNQPQHF
j_call: TRBJ2-3; v_call: TRBV5-1; d_call: NA; cdr3_nt: TGCGCCAGCAGCTTGGTTACAGGGCGAATAGATACGCAGTATTTT; cdr3_aa: CASSLVTGRIDTQYF
j_call: TRBJ1-1; v_call: TRBV7-2; d_call: NA; cdr3_nt: TGTGCCAGCAGCTTAGTAGCTGTCGGCACTGAAGCTTTCTTT; cdr3_aa: CASSLVAVGTEAFF
j_call: TRBJ1-4; v_call: TRBV7-8; d_call: NA; cdr3_nt: TGTGCCAGCAGCTCAACCCAGGGGCGGGCGAATGAAAAACTGTTTTTT; cdr3_aa: CASSSTQGRANEKLFF
j_call: TRBJ1-5; v_call: TRBV5-6; d_call: NA; cdr3_nt: TGTGCCATCCCTACACTTCAAGAATTACAGGGCGGGAATCAGCCCCAGCATTTT; cdr3_aa: CAIPTLQELQGGNQPQHF
j_call: TRBJ1-2; v_call: TRBV21-1; d_call: NA; cdr3_nt: TGTGCCAGCAGCAAAATCCCGGACAGTCTCTATGGCTACACCTTC; cdr3_aa: CASSKIPDSLYGYTF
j_call: TRBJ1-3; v_call: TRBV7-2; d_call: NA; cdr3_nt: TGTGCCAGCGGGCAGTCGGGAAACACCATATATTTT; cdr3_aa: CASGQSGNTIYF
j_call: TRBJ1-1; v_call: TRBV30; d_call: NA; cdr3_nt: TGTGCCTGGAGTCCCGACAGTGGGGTGAACACTGAAGCTTTCTTT; cdr3_aa: CAWSPDSGVNTEAFF
j_call: TRBJ2-7; v_call: TRBV29-1; d_call: TRBD1; cdr3_nt: TGCAGCGTTTCGACAGGGCAGGGAGCCTACGAGCAGTACTTC; cdr3_aa: CSVSTGQGAYEQYF
j_call: TRBJ2-1; v_call: TRBV7-6; d_call: NA; cdr3_nt: TGTGCCAGCAGCCCGCTTGGAGTCCTCTCCTACAATGAGCAGTTCTTC; cdr3_aa: CASSPLGVLSYNEQFF
j_call: TRBJ2-7; v_call: TRBV4-1; d_call: TRBD2; cdr3_nt: TGCGCCAGCAGCCAAGAATTGGGGGGGAGGGACGAGCAGTACTTC; cdr3_aa: CASSQELGGRDEQYF
j_call: TRBJ1-2; v_call: TRBV4-1; d_call: NA; cdr3_nt: TGCGCCAGCAGCCAAGGCGGCGTCTATGGCTACACCTTC; cdr3_aa: CASSQGGVYGYTF
j_call: TRBJ2-6; v_call: TRBV18; d_call: TRBD1; cdr3_nt: TGTGCCAGCTCACCTGCAGGGGGCGCGGTGGGGGCCAACGTCCTGACTTTC; cdr3_aa: CASSPAGGAVGANVLTF
j_call: TRBJ2-7; v_call: TRBV30; d_call: TRBD2; cdr3_nt: TGTGCCTGGAACCCGGGACTAGCCTACGAGCAGTACTTC; cdr3_aa: CAWNPGLAYEQYF
j_call: TRBJ2-3; v_call: TRBV7-8; d_call: TRBD1; cdr3_nt: TGTGCCAGCAGACCGACAGGGATTCCCCCAGATACGCAGTATTTT; cdr3_aa: CASRPTGIPPDTQYF
j_call: TRBJ2-2; v_call: TRBV9; d_call: NA; cdr3_nt: TGTGCCAGCAGCGTAGAGAACCCAACCATAGCGGAGGGGACCGGGGAGCTGTTTTTT; cdr3_aa: CASSVENPTIAEGTGELFF
j_call: TRBJ2-5; v_call: TRBV19; d_call: TRBD1; cdr3_nt: TGTGCCAGTAGTATAGGTGGACAGGGGATGTCGGAGACCCAGTACTTC; cdr3_aa: CASSIGGQGMSETQYF
j_call: TRBJ2-2; v_call: TRBV4-3; d_call: NA; cdr3_nt: TGCGCCAGCAGCCAGTTCTATGGACTTCTAAACACCGGGGAGCTGTTTTTT; cdr3_aa: CASSQFYGLLNTGELFF
j_call: TRBJ1-5; v_call: TRBV28; d_call: NA; cdr3_nt: TGTGCCAGCAGGGGGGTCGGGGGAAATAGCAATCAGCCCCAGCATTTT; cdr3_aa: CASRGVGGNSNQPQHF
j_call: TRBJ2-1; v_call: TRBV5-4; d_call: TRBD2; cdr3_nt: TGTGCCAGCAGCTCGCCTCCCTCAGCGGGGGGGCCCTCATACAATGAGCAGTTCTTC; cdr3_aa: CASSSPPSAGGPSYNEQFF
j_call: TRBJ1-2; v_call: TRBV4-3; d_call: NA; cdr3_nt: TGCGCCAGCAGCCAAGGGGTCAAAGGGGAATTTGGCTACACCTTC; cdr3_aa: CASSQGVKGEFGYTF
j_call: TRBJ1-2; v_call: TRBV11-2; d_call: NA; cdr3_nt: TGTGCCAGCAGCTCAAATTCAGGGAACTATGGCTACACCTTC; cdr3_aa: CASSSNSGNYGYTF
j_call: TRBJ1-2; v_call: TRBV25-1; d_call: NA; cdr3_nt: TGTGCCAGCAGTGAATCGAACTATGGCTACACCTTC; cdr3_aa: CASSESNYGYTF
j_call: TRBJ1-3; v_call: TRBV10-1; d_call: NA; cdr3_nt: TGCGCCAGCAGTGAGTCAAGGGGCAGAGGAAACACCATATATTTT; cdr3_aa: CASSESRGRGNTIYF
j_call: TRBJ1-2; v_call: TRBV19; d_call: NA; cdr3_nt: TGTGCCAGTAGTCAACAGGTCCCTATAGGCTACACCTTC; cdr3_aa: CASSQQVPIGYTF
j_call: TRBJ2-7; v_call: TRBV15; d_call: NA; cdr3_nt: TGTGCCACCAGCAGAGATGTCGGCGGCTACGAGCAGTACTTC; cdr3_aa: CATSRDVGGYEQYF
j_call: TRBJ2-3; v_call: TRBV30; d_call: NA; cdr3_nt: TGTGCCTGGAGTACTCTGTCTAGCCCCATCTTCACAGATACGCAGTATTTT; cdr3_aa: CAWSTLSSPIFTDTQYF